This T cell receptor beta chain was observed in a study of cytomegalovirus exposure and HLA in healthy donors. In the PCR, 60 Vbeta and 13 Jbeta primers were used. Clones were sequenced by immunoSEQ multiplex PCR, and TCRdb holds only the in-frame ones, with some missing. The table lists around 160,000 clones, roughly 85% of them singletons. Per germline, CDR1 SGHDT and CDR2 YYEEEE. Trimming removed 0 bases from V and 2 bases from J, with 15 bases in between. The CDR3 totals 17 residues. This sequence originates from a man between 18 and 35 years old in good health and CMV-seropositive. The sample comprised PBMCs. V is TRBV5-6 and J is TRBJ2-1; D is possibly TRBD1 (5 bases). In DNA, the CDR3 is TGTGCCAGCAGCTTGGGGGTGGGGCCATATACCTACAATGAGCAGTTCTTC. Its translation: CASSLGVGPYTYNEQFF. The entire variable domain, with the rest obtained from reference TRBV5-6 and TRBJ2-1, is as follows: DAGVTQSPTHLIKTRGQQVTLRCSPKSGHDTVSWYQQALGQGPQFIFQYYEEEERQRGNFPDRFSGHQFPNYSSELNVNALLLGDSALYLCASSLGVGPYTYNEQFFGPGTRLTVL.